This TCR beta chain stems from a study of blood T cell repertoires in COVID-19 (TCRdb year 2020). Looking at the study overall: The collaborator samples originated in the United States, Italy and Spain and spanned the acute and convalescent phases of COVID-19. The repertoires were released in a freely available public database intended as a resource for research on the immune response to SARS-CoV-2. The sample metadata nearly always contained a de-identified subject ID, COVID-19 status, age in years and sex. Deeply sampled blood TCRbeta repertoires from subjects exposed to, actively infected with, or recovered from COVID-19 were included in the dataset. Where available, HLA class I and class II types were taken from metadata supplied by the sample provider and were not determined by assay-based typing. The prospective study material was composed of cDNA or gDNA derived from T cells, B-cell-depleted T cells, or PBMCs. The samples were drawn from the first 160 participants of the ongoing ImmuneRACE study and from some 1,300 subjects provided by 6 global collaborators. Study-level results and caveats: The quantity of clinical and demographic metadata differed by source and by participant and was supplied without curation.

About this clone: Its antigen is unknown. The sample holds no much larger clone one base away, and base qualities are not on file.

Collaborating institutions collected whole blood in K2EDTA tubes following their own protocols. Collaborator samples were shipped for TCRbeta analysis as frozen whole blood, isolated PBMCs, or DNA extracted from either sample type. The CDR3 sequence holds 17 residues, the cysteine and phenylalanine included. The sequence is cut down to CDR3 DNA, 51 bases in frame from base 1. The germline V gene sets CDR1 to SGHTA and CDR2 to FQGNSA. V is trimmed back by 2 bases and J by 0 bases, and the junction contains 4 bases that no gene match accounts for. TCRbeta CDR3 regions were amplified from genomic DNA using the immunoSEQ Assay, a bias-controlled multiplex PCR. The study's own analysis went as follows. The number of nucleated cells in each sample was estimated by amplification of reference gene primers within the assay. Sequence reads were collapsed and filtered to measure the absolute abundance of every unique TCRbeta CDR3 rearrangement. For each sample, productive Simpson clonality was calculated by taking the square root of Simpson's diversity index across productive rearrangements. Imported from immuneACCESS, the table was reduced by TCRdb to in-frame sequences with V and J called. These copies leave out some clones; in studies compared against another copy, an unresolved V gene accounts for under half, and the cause of the remainder is not known. D and trimming come from the DNA, and the V and J calls and clone size come from that table. The sample table contains over 30,000 clones; only one count was recorded for 90% of them. The ten largest make up roughly 13% of the sample.

The receptor's source is a human donor in a cohort sampled during active COVID-19. Sequencing was done on a sample of peripheral blood. This sequence uses TRBV7-2 and TRBJ2-7, and TRBD2 aligns with 13 junction nucleotides. In nucleotides, the sequence is TGTGCCAGCAGCTTAAGGGGGACTAGCGGGAACTCCTACGAGCAGTACTTC. Its translation reads: CASSLRGTSGNSYEQYF. Reference TRBV7-2 and TRBJ2-7 genes cover what lies past the CDR3, so the full variable domain is GAGVSQSPSNKVTEKGKDVELRCDPISGHTALYWYRQSLGQGLEFLIYFQGNSAPDKSGLPSDRFSAERTGGSVSTLTIQRTQQEDSAVYLCASSLRGTSGNSYEQYFGPGTRLTVT.